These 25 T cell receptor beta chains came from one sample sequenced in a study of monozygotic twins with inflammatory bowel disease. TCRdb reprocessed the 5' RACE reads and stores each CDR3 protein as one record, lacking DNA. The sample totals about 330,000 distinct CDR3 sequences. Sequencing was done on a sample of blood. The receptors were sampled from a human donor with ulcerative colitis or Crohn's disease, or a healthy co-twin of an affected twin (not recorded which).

CDR3: CASSLAPGNYGYTF. The rearrangement uses TRBV5-1 and TRBJ1-2; TCRdb picks TRBD1, but there is no DNA to check that call. CDR1 and CDR2 from the germline V gene are SGHRS and YFSETQ. The CDR3 contains 14 residues.

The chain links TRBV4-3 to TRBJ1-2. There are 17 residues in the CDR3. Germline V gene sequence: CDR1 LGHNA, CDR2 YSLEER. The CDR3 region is CASSQDLGNLANYGYTF.

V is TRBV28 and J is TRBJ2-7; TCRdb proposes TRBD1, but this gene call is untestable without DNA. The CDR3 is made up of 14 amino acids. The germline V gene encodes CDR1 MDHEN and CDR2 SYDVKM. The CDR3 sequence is CASTIDRGAYEQYF. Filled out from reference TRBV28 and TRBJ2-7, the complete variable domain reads DVKVTQSSRYLVKRTGEKVFLECVQDMDHENMFWYRQDPGLGLRLIYFSYDVKMKEKGDIPEGYSVSREKKERFSLILESASTNQTSMYLCASTIDRGAYEQYFGPGTRLTVT.

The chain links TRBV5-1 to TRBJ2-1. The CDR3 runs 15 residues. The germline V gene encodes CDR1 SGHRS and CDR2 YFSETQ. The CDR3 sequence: CASSLGSRDNNEQFF.

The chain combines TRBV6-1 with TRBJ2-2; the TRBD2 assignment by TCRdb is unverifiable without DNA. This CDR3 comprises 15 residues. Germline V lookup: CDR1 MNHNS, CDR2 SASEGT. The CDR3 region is CASSLWTRQTGELFF.

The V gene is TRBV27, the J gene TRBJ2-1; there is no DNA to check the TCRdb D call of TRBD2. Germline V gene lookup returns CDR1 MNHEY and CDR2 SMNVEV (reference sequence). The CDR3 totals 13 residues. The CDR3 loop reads CASSRLGAREQFF.

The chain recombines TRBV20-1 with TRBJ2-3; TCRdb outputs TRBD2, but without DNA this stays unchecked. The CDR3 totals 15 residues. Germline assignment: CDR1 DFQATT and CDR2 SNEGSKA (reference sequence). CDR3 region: CSASGTSGPTDTQYF.

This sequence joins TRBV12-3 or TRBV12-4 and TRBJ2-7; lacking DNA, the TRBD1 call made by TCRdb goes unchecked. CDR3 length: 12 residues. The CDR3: CASNRQGVEQYF.

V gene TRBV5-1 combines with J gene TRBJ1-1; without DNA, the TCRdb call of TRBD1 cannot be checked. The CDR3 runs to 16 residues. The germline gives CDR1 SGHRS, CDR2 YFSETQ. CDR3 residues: CASSLGQGGRNTEAFF.

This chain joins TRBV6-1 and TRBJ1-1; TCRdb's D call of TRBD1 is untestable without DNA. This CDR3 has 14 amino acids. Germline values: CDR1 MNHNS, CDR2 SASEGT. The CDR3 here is CASEVGTGNTEAFF.

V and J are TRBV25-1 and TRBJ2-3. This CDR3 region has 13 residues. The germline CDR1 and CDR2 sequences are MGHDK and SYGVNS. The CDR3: CASSGDLPDTQYF.

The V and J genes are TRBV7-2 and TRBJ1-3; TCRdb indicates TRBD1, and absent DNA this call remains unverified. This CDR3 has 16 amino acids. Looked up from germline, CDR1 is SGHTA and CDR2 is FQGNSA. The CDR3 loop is CASSPTGGRGGNTIYF.

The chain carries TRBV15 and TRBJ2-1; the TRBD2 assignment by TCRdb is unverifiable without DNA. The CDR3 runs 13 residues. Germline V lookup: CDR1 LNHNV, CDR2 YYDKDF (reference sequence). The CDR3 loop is CATSKRGYNEQFF.

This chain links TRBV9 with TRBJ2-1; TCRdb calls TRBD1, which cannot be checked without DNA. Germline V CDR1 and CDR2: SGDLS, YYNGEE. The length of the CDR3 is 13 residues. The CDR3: CASSVDRGDEQFF. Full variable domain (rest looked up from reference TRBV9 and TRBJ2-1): DSGVTQTPKHLITATGQRVTLRCSPRSGDLSVYWYQQSLDQGLQFLIQYYNGEERAKGNILERFSAQQFPDLHSELNLSSLELGDSALYFCASSVDRGDEQFFGPGTRLTVL.

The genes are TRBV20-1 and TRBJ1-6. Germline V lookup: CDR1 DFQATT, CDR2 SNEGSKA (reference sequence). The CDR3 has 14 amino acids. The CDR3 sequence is CTNSVSSYNSPLHF.

The chain's CDR3 is CASWRGTYNSPLHF. The chain joins TRBV6-1 to TRBJ1-6. Germline CDR1 and CDR2: MNHNS and SASEGT. CDR3 size: 14 residues.

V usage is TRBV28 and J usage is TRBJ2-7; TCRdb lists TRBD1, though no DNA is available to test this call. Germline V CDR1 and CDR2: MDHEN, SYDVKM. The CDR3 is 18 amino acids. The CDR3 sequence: CASSLGVRAGTGRYEQYF.

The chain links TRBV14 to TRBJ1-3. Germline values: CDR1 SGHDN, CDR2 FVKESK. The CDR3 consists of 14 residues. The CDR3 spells CASSQLASGNTIYF. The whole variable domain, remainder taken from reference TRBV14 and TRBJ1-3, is EAGVTQFPSHSVIEKGQTVTLRCDPISGHDNLYWYRRVMGKEIKFLLHFVKESKQDESGMPNNRFLAERTGGTYSTLKVQPAELEDSGVYFCASSQLASGNTIYFGEGSWLTVV.

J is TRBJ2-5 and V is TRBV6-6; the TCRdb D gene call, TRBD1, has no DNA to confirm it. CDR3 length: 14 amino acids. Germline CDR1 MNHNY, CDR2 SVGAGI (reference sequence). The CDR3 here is CASSSGTGEETQYF.

The CDR3 spells CASSLAVGMEYEQYF. The chain carries TRBV7-2 and TRBJ2-7; TCRdb's D gene call, TRBD2, goes unchecked for lack of DNA. This CDR3 contains 15 residues. CDR1 and CDR2 (germline): SGHTA, FQGNSA.

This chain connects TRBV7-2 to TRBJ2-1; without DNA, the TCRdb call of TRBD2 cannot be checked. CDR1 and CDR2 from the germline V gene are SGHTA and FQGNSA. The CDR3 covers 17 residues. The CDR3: CASSFPTSGSRYNEQFF.

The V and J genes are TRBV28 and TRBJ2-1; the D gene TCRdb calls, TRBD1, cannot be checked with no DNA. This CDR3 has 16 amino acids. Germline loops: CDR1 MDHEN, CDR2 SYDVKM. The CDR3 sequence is CASSVGGNGAYNEQFF.

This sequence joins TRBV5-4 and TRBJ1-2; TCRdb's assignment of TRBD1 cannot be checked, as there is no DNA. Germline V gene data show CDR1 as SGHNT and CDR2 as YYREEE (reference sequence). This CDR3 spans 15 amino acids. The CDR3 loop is CASSLRPGQAYGYTF.

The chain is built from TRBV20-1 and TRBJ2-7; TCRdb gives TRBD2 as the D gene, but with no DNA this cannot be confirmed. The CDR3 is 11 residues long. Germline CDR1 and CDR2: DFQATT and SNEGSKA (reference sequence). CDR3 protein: CSARAGWEQYF.

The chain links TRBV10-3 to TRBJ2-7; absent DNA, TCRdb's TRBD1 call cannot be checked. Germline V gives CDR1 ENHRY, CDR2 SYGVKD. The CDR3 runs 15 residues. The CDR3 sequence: CAIRYDRETSYEQYF.